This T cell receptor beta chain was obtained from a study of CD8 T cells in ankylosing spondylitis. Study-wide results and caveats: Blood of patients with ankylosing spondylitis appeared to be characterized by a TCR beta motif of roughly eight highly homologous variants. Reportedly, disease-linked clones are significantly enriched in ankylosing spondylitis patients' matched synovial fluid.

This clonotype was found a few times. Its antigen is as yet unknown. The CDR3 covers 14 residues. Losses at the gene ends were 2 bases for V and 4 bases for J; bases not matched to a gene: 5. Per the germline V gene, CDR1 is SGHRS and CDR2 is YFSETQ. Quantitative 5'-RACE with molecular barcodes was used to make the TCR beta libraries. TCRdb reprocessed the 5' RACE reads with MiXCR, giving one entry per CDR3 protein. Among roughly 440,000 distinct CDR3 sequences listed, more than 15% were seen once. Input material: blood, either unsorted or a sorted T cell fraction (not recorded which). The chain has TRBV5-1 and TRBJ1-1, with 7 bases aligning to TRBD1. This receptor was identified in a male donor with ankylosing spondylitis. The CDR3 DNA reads TGCGCCAGCAGCTTTACAGGGGATGTCACTGAAGCTTTCTTT. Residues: CASSFTGDVTEAFF.